This T cell receptor (beta chain) derives from a study of blood T cell repertoires in COVID-19 (dated by TCRdb to between 2020 and 2021). A note on the overall study: Samples covering the acute and convalescent phases of COVID-19 were provided by collaborators in the United States, Italy and Spain. The material from the prospective study consisted of cDNA or gDNA derived from T cells, B-cell-depleted T cells, or PBMCs. The dataset comprised deeply sampled blood TCRbeta repertoires from subjects exposed to, actively infected with, or recovered from COVID-19. A freely available public database, intended as a resource for researchers studying the immune response to SARS-CoV-2, is where the repertoires were released. The samples were drawn from the first 160 participants of the ongoing ImmuneRACE study and from 1,254 subjects provided by 6 global collaborators. Nearly every sample came with metadata listing a de-identified subject ID, COVID-19 status, age in years and sex. Where HLA class I and class II types were available, the types were taken from metadata supplied by the sample provider, not from assay-based typing.

TCRbeta CDR3 regions were amplified from genomic DNA using the immunoSEQ Assay, a bias-controlled multiplex PCR. Processing in the source paper ran as follows. The number of nucleated cells in each sample was estimated by amplification of reference gene primers within the assay. To quantify the absolute abundance of each unique TCRbeta CDR3 rearrangement, sequence reads were collapsed and filtered. For each sample, productive Simpson clonality was calculated by taking the square root of Simpson's diversity index across productive rearrangements. TCRdb obtained this table from immuneACCESS and retained in-frame rearrangements with V and J assigned. These tables miss some clones; where compared with another copy, unresolved V genes account for less than half of the shortfall, and the remainder is unexplained. That table furnishes V, J and clone size, whereas the DNA furnished D and trimming. For this sample the table gives tens of thousands of clones, of which around 90% were detected only once. Jointly, the top ten make up approximately 40% of the sample.

Study-level results and caveats: Clinical and demographic metadata were provided uncurated, with the amount varying by source and participant.

This clone appeared once. What this receptor recognizes is not known. Within one base of it there is no much larger clone, and no base qualities were kept. V and J lose 5 bases and 2 bases, and a span of 6 bases separates them. From the cysteine up to the phenylalanine, the CDR3 has a length of 12 residues. CDR3 DNA is the only sequence kept; it has 36 bases, read in frame from the first base. Based on the germline V gene, the CDR1 and CDR2 sequences are SGHVS and FNYEAQ. At one collaborating source in Seattle, patients were enrolled during active infection and were followed longitudinally through the course of disease. Each collaborating institution followed its own protocols to collect whole blood in K2EDTA tubes. For TCRbeta analysis, collaborators shipped samples in one of three forms: frozen whole blood, isolated PBMCs, or DNA extracted from either of those sample types.

Sequenced: peripheral blood. This chain joins TRBV7-6 to TRBJ2-5, with TRBD1 tentatively as D gene (5 bases match). This TCR was sampled from a woman aged 55 to 70 with COVID-19, enrolled during active disease. The CDR3 protein: CASSRQQETQYF. Here is the DNA: TGTGCCAGCAGCCGACAGCAAGAGACCCAGTACTTC.